This T cell receptor beta chain was recovered during a study of shared clonotypes between healthy human individuals. CDR1 and CDR2 from the germline V gene are GTSNPN and SVGIG (reference sequence). The CDR3 is 14 amino acids. J gave up 2 bases and V 0 bases, and 4 bases lay outside the gene matches. This table comes from immunoSEQ multiplex PCR, and its TCRdb copy is limited to in-frame clones, with some not included. This table has around 940,000 clones, around 80% appearing once. The sample consisted of memory CD4+ T cells sorted from blood. Subset: CD45RA-negative fraction. The chain employs TRBV30 and TRBJ2-7; the match to TRBD2 covers 7 bases. The clonotype comes from a man in his late teens or twenties in good health. The CDR3 DNA reads as TGTGCCTGGAGTGTAGGGAGGGGACCCTACGAGCAGTACTTC. It yields the protein CAWSVGRGPYEQYF.